This T cell receptor beta chain is drawn from a study of T cells in Graves' hyperthyroidism and ophthalmopathy. Study observations and caveats: Most expanded thyroid clonotypes above 0.001 recurred in blood. Stable hyperthyroidism was told apart from ophthalmopathy by a model built on 13 V-J features.

From RNA transcripts, TCR beta CDR3 regions were amplified. The primer set for the first-round RT-PCR of the TCR CDR3 was HTBI. TCRdb used MiXCR to reprocess the multiplex PCR reads, holding one entry per CDR3 protein. The sample contains more than 300,000 distinct CDR3 sequences, 17% of which appear only once. Patients were excluded for uncontrolled infection, other autoimmune disease, pregnancy or lactation. Diagnoses were established using clinical symptoms, serum thyroxine and TRAb, thyroid ultrasound and orbital computed tomography. This clonotype was detected ten times or more. Its matching antigen is unknown. V dropped 6 bases and J dropped 4; count of bases not matched to a gene: 11. The CDR3 consists of 16 residues. The germline V gene has CDR1 KGHSH and CDR2 LQKENI.

The chain joins TRBV18 to TRBJ2-5; 10 bases line up with TRBD1. The TCR originated in a woman aged 25 to 39 with Graves' hyperthyroidism that later progressed to Graves' ophthalmopathy. Input material: blood. In DNA form, the CDR3 reads TGTGCCAGCTCCAACCGGGGACAGGGGAGGACAGAGACCCAGTACTTC. Translating it yields CASSNRGQGRTETQYF.